This T cell receptor beta chain was identified in a study of blood T cell repertoires in COVID-19. Overall study: PBMCs, B-cell-depleted T cells, or T cells were the source of the cDNA or gDNA that made up the material.

Data came from immunoSEQ multiplex PCR; TCRdb stores just in-frame clones and leaves some out. Of 200,000 to 300,000 clones in the sample, 86% were seen once. Among Cohort 3 donors, those recovered had two negative PCRs, clearance, or symptom resolution. Germline CDR1 and CDR2: SGDLS and YYNGEE. Trimming removed 1 base from V and 1 base from J, with 17 bases in between. There are 17 residues in the CDR3. V and J are TRBV9 and TRBJ1-1, with D tentatively TRBD1 (6 bases). This sequence was found in a woman aged 18-29 years who had recovered from COVID-19. Sequenced: PBMCs or T cells enriched from blood (not recorded which). CDR3 nucleotides: TGTGCCAGCAGCGTAAGTATAAGCACAGGGCCGAACACTGAAGCTTTCTTT. Its translation: CASSVSISTGPNTEAFF.